The entry below describes one T cell receptor beta chain. The antigen it binds to is not known. No quality values exist for individual bases; no much larger clone is one base distant. The approximately 39 donors, aged 6 to 90 years, were systemically healthy Caucasian individuals from Russia. Each donor gave roughly 9 milliliters of peripheral blood, drawn into EDTA-treated Vacutainer tubes. Ficoll-Paque density-gradient centrifugation was used to isolate PBMCs, with at least 6 million obtained per sample. Total RNA was extracted from PBMCs with Trizol reagent, with at least 6 micrograms obtained per sample. For every donor, an aliquot of PBMCs went through flow cytometry to measure the percentages of naive CD45RAhigh/CD27high T cells. These data come from a study of blood T cells in healthy people across ages (dated by TCRdb to the mid-2010s). Some background on the complete study: In model experiments, template switching captured about one uniquely barcoded TCR beta cDNA molecule for every two T cells. Donors of different ages were randomly distributed across sequencing lanes to avoid experimental bias. Four age groups were formed from the donors: young (average 16 years), middle-aged (approximately 40), aged (around 62) and long-lived (about 80). For two donors (one aged 18 to 29 and one aged 80 or older), the study analyzed two additional independent replicas of 1 million unique cDNA reads from the same blood draw. Using deep sequencing normalized with unique cDNA molecular identifiers, the study measured how TCR beta repertoire diversity changes with age. Overall results and qualifications from the work: Estimates of total diversity from one million sequenced T cells were regarded as lower bounds and underestimates. Because profiling used bulk unsorted PBMCs, naive and antigen-experienced compartments could not be compared conclusively. Compared with the aged group, more naive CD4+ T cells, fewer expanded clones and increased TCR diversity were shown by the long-lived group, suggesting age selection. There was a strong correlation between observed TCR beta diversity and the percentage of naive T cells measured by flow cytometry. Observed TCR beta diversity per million T cells fell roughly linearly with age, and a significant reduction was already apparent by age about 36. Because the CMV infection status of the donors was unknown, age-related changes in expanded clonotypes may potentially have been confounded.

CDR1 is given as MDHEN and CDR2 as SYDVKM, both from the germline V gene. The CDR3 sequence holds 12 residues, the cysteine and phenylalanine included. Only the CDR3 part of the read is kept: 36 bases, read in frame from the first base. The method was 5' RACE. The reads were generated on an Illumina HiSeq 2500. A second roughly 6 to 12 cycle PCR used a sample-barcoded 5' primer and a J-beta primer mix. A template-switch 5' adaptor carrying 12 random nucleotides introduced a unique molecular identifier onto each TCR beta cDNA molecule. Each sample yielded at least 2.5 million CDR3-containing paired-end reads. The Mint cDNA synthesis kit, primed by a TRBC-specific oligonucleotide, was used to synthesize first-strand cDNA from all RNA. Following uracil-DNA glycosylase treatment, all cDNA underwent a first 18-cycle PCR with the universal primers M1SS and BC2_uni_R. Per the original workflow: Normalization of each sample was performed by random selection of 1 million high-quality reads, each carrying a distinct molecular identifier. Instead of being binned into consensus sequences, reads that shared molecular identifiers were thrown out. MiTCR, with a Q25 quality threshold and the strictest error-elimination algorithm, was used for CDR3 identification, clonotype clustering and error correction. A nonparametric unseen species model with Euler transformation was used to estimate a lower bound on total TCR beta diversity. TCRdb handled the public reads itself, with Q25 trimming in fastp and clone calling in MiXCR, and kept productive beta chains. Entries that share a CDR3 protein sequence are merged under the most common genes and DNA. The V and J calls shown here were made by TCRdb, not taken from the authors' results. The sample contains approximately 800,000 distinct CDR3 sequences, about 55% of them found a single time. The ten largest clones capture about 42% of the sample.

Sequences were obtained from blood. This receptor was identified in a man at least 80 years old in good health. Recombination linked TRBV28 to TRBJ2-5, with no confident D gene call. The DNA end lines up better with TRBJ2-7; the J call may be wrong. The bases are TGTGCCAGCAGTTTAACAAGGGTCGAGCAGTACTTC. It is translated as CASSLTRVEQYF.